What follows are 23 T cell receptor beta chains derived from one specimen sequenced in a study of OX40 agonist ivuxolimab in advanced cancers. Clones were sequenced by immunoSEQ multiplex PCR, and TCRdb holds only the in-frame ones, with some missing. The profile shows 40,000 to 50,000 clones, roughly 90% of them singletons. The input for sequencing was CD4+ or CD8+ T cells sorted from blood, taken in a trial of the OX40 agonist ivuxolimab. The receptors shown here come from an adult with an advanced solid tumor such as melanoma, head and neck, liver or kidney cancer.

The V gene is TRBV2, the J gene TRBJ2-2; 15 bases are a match to TRBD2. Germline CDR1 SNHLY, CDR2 FYNNEI. The CDR3 covers 19 residues. Trimming took 5 bases from V and 0 from J; bases not matched to a gene: 7. CDR3 sequence (DNA): TGTGCCAGCAGTACCCTGGGACTAGCGGGGGGTCCGAACACCGGGGAGCTGTTTTTT. This encodes CASSTLGLAGGPNTGELFF.

V is TRBV4-3 and J is TRBJ1-4; D is unclear. The germline V gene has CDR1 LGHNA and CDR2 YSLEER. V was cut by 0 bases and J by 0 bases, with 17 bases left in between. The CDR3 is 19 amino acids. In nucleotides, the CDR3 is TGCGCCAGCAGCCAAGAGGACCTCCGCCATGGAGCAACTAATGAAAAACTGTTTTTT. Amino acids: CASSQEDLRHGATNEKLFF.

The rearrangement uses TRBV5-1 and TRBJ2-1; no reliable D call. Trimming took off 0 bases at V and 0 bases at J, with 7 bases between the two ends. The CDR3 is 15 residues long. Per germline, CDR1 SGHRS and CDR2 YFSETQ. CDR3 nucleotides: TGCGCCAGCAGCTTGGCGGTAAGCTCCTACAATGAGCAGTTCTTC. Encoded protein: CASSLAVSSYNEQFF.

J is TRBJ1-5 and V is TRBV6-1; 7 positions match TRBD1. The CDR3 runs to 14 residues. Germline CDR1 and CDR2: MNHNS and SASEGT. With 4 bases clipped from V and 6 bases from J, the junction kept 6 bases outside the gene matches. CDR3 sequence (DNA): TGTGCCAGCAGTGCTCTTAGGGGGCCTCAGCCCCAGCATTTT. Translating it yields CASSALRGPQPQHF.

The chain links TRBV2 to TRBJ2-5; TRBD2 agrees at 11 bases. Trimming took 7 bases from V and 4 from J; bases not matched to a gene: 11. The length of the CDR3 is 16 residues. Germline CDR1 SNHLY, CDR2 FYNNEI. CDR3 loop: CASTYSGGAFGETQYF. The DNA of the CDR3 is TGTGCCAGCACCTATAGCGGGGGGGCCTTCGGAGAGACCCAGTACTTC.

V usage is TRBV30 and J usage is TRBJ1-1; no reliable D call. The germline CDR1 and CDR2 sequences are GTSNPN and SVGIG (reference sequence). The ends were cut back, 3 bases at V and 1 base at J, with 9 bases in the middle. The CDR3 consists of 13 residues. In DNA, the CDR3 is TGTGCCTGGAGCCTCGGATCGAACACTGAAGCTTTCTTT. Translation gives CAWSLGSNTEAFF.

This clone showed up just once. The CDR3 spells CASSLVALPFETGELFF. The CDR3 nucleotides are TGCGCCAGCAGCTTGGTGGCGCTCCCATTCGAGACCGGGGAGCTGTTTTTT. V usage is TRBV5-1 and J usage is TRBJ2-2; D is unresolved. CDR1 is SGHRS and CDR2 is YFSETQ in the germline V gene. The CDR3 is 17 amino acids. Trimming pared 0 bases from V and 5 bases from J, leaving 17 bases between.

The genes are TRBV11-2 and TRBJ2-7, with D perhaps TRBD1 (6 bases). This CDR3 is 18 amino acids long. The V and J ends lost 2 bases and 6 bases respectively, with 26 bases between them. Germline CDR1 reads SGHAT; CDR2 reads FQNNGV. DNA for the CDR3: TGTGCCAGCAGCTTAAGTTTCTACAGGGTGGGTTCCTCGGGCGAGCAGTACTTC. This sequence encodes CASSLSFYRVGSSGEQYF.

This sequence joins TRBV27 and TRBJ1-1; TRBD1 might be the D (6 bases). This CDR3 contains 15 residues. Germline CDR1 is MNHEY and CDR2 is SMNVEV (reference sequence). Trimming pared 1 base from V and 1 base from J, leaving 10 bases between. CDR3 DNA: TGTGCCAGCAGTTTATTAGGGGACACGAACACTGAAGCTTTCTTT. Amino acids: CASSLLGDTNTEAFF.

Only a few counts were recorded for this clone. This chain joins TRBV9 and TRBJ2-2; TRBD1 might be the D (6 bases). Germline CDR1 and CDR2: SGDLS and YYNGEE. The CDR3 has 16 residues. V was shortened by 4 bases and J by 5 bases, with 18 bases between the two germline ends. For the CDR3, the DNA is TGTGCCAGCAGCCCTCAGGGGATGGGGGTTACCGGGGAGCTGTTTTTT. Protein product: CASSPQGMGVTGELFF.

The chain has TRBV18 and TRBJ1-1; D not certain. V gave up 4 bases and J gave up 2 bases, with 23 bases separating them. Germline V CDR1 and CDR2: KGHSH, LQKENI. The CDR3 spans 18 residues. CDR3 sequence (DNA): TGTGCCAGCTCACTCGCTGACAAGACCGGCAACCCAAACACTGAAGCTTTCTTT. This gives the protein CASSLADKTGNPNTEAFF.

This clone occurred once. The chain couples TRBV6-1 to TRBJ1-5, with D perhaps matching TRBD1 (5 bases). The length of the CDR3 is 10 residues. Per germline, CDR1 MNHNS and CDR2 SASEGT. Trimming took off 3 bases at V and 12 bases at J, with 6 bases between the two ends. CDR3 in amino acids: CASSEGVQHF. In DNA, the CDR3 is TGTGCCAGCAGTGAGGGGGTCCAGCATTTT.

The chain recombines TRBV11-3 with TRBJ1-2; perhaps TRBD1 as D (6 bases). Between the trimmed V and J ends, which lost 5 bases and 8 bases, there was a span of 12 bases. Germline V gives CDR1 SGHNT, CDR2 YENEEA. This CDR3 has 12 residues. The CDR3 region is CASSHGDKGYTF. Here the CDR3 DNA reads TGTGCCAGCAGCCACGGGGACAAGGGCTACACCTTC.

The genes are TRBV9 and TRBJ2-2; 9 bases are shared with TRBD2. The CDR3 length is 18 residues. CDR1 SGDLS and CDR2 YYNGEE come from the germline V gene. V shed 4 bases, J shed 3 bases, and the junction held 13 bases outside the gene matches. The CDR3 DNA is TGTGCCAGCAGCTCCCACCCCCCTAGCGGGGAATACACCGGGGAGCTGTTTTTT. It encodes CASSSHPPSGEYTGELFF. Full variable domain (remainder filled in from reference TRBV9 and TRBJ2-2): DSGVTQTPKHLITATGQRVTLRCSPRSGDLSVYWYQQSLDQGLQFLIQYYNGEERAKGNILERFSAQQFPDLHSELNLSSLELGDSALYFCASSSHPPSGEYTGELFFGEGSRLTVL.

V and J are TRBV5-1 and TRBJ2-1, with TRBD2 matching 12 bases. The CDR3 length is 15 residues. Germline V gene data show CDR1 as SGHRS and CDR2 as YFSETQ. V lost 3 bases to trimming and J lost 10 bases; unmatched junction nucleotides: 8. CDR3 bases: TGCGCCAGCAGCTGGCGGGGACTAGCGGGCGGCGAGCAGTTCTTC. Translation gives CASSWRGLAGGEQFF. The variable domain in full, completed from reference TRBV5-1 and TRBJ2-1, reads KAGVTQTPRYLIKTRGQQVTLSCSPISGHRSVSWYQQTPGQGLQFLFEYFSETQRNKGNFPGRFSGRQFSNSRSEMNVSTLELGDSALYLCASSWRGLAGGEQFFGPGTRLTVL.

The rearrangement uses TRBV11-2 and TRBJ1-6; D gene uncertain. Germline V gene lookup returns CDR1 SGHAT and CDR2 FQNNGV. V was pared by 5 bases and J by 10 bases, with 15 bases between. This CDR3 comprises 14 residues. CDR3 sequence reads: CASSDGPMGSPLHF. CDR3 coding DNA: TGTGCCAGCAGCGACGGACCCATGGGCTCACCCCTCCACTTT.

V is TRBV6-6 and J is TRBJ1-5; a possible D gene is TRBD1 (5 bases). Trimming pared 2 bases from V and 5 bases from J, leaving 16 bases between. Germline V CDR1 and CDR2: MNHNY, SVGAGI (reference sequence). The length of the CDR3 is 16 residues. The CDR3 region is CASSYTTGSRDQPQHF. CDR3 nucleotide sequence: TGTGCCAGCAGTTACACTACAGGTTCGCGAGATCAGCCCCAGCATTTT.

The chain recombines TRBV13 with TRBJ2-2, with D possibly called TRBD1 or TRBD2 (6 bases each). The CDR3 spans 15 residues. V lost 5 bases to trimming and J lost 7 bases, with 17 bases between them. Germline V gives CDR1 PRHDT, CDR2 FYEKMQ (reference sequence). The CDR3 sequence is CASSPPRGPRGELFF. The CDR3 DNA sequence: TGTGCCAGCAGCCCCCCCCGGGGGCCCCGCGGGGAGCTGTTTTTT.

This rearrangement joins TRBV11-3 to TRBJ1-4; D is uncertain. Trimming stripped 8 bases from V and 0 bases from J, with 4 bases between. Germline V gene data show CDR1 as SGHNT and CDR2 as YENEEA. The CDR3 runs 12 residues. CDR3 in amino acids: CASSPTNEKLFF. In DNA, the CDR3 is TGTGCCAGCTCCCCAACTAATGAAAAACTGTTTTTT. Filled out from reference TRBV11-3 and TRBJ1-4, the complete variable domain reads EAGVVQSPRYKIIEKKQPVAFWCNPISGHNTLYWYLQNLGQGPELLIRYENEEAVDDSQLPKDRFSAERLKGVDSTLKIQPAELGDSAVYLCASSPTNEKLFFGSGTQLSVL.

This chain joins TRBV11-3 and TRBJ1-1; D unclear. The CDR3 runs to 12 residues. V was pared by 4 bases and J by 11 bases, with 14 bases between. Germline CDR1 is SGHNT and CDR2 is YENEEA. CDR3 residues: CASSSPPRGAFF. DNA of the CDR3: TGTGCCAGCAGCTCGCCCCCCCGAGGGGCTTTCTTT.

J is TRBJ2-1 and V is TRBV7-8; D may be TRBD2 (5 bases). The V gene lost 6 bases and the J gene lost 9 bases, with 15 bases spanning the gap. Germline assignment: CDR1 SGHVS and CDR2 FQNEAQ. The CDR3 sequence is 13 residues long. The CDR3 DNA follows: TGTGCCAGCAGTCAGGACTGGGTCAGTGAGCAGTTCTTC. Translating it yields CASSQDWVSEQFF. Drawing the rest from reference TRBV7-8 and TRBJ2-1, the complete variable domain is GAGVSQSPRYKVAKRGQDVALRCDPISGHVSLFWYQQALGQGPEFLTYFQNEAQLDKSGLPSDRFFAERPEGSVSTLKIQRTQQEDSAVYLCASSQDWVSEQFFGPGTRLTVL.

The V call is TRBV7-9, the J call TRBJ2-7; weak D call: TRBD2 (5 bases). Germline V CDR1 and CDR2: SEHNR, FQNEAQ (reference sequence). Between the trimmed V and J ends, which lost 6 bases and 6 bases, there was a span of 21 bases. This CDR3 has 15 amino acids. CDR3 DNA: TGTGCCAGCAGTCAAGCCGCGGGCGCAGAACCCGAGCAGTACTTC. Translating it yields CASSQAAGAEPEQYF.

The chain uses TRBV7-9 and TRBJ1-1, with D unresolved. Trimming left V 1 base short and J 4 bases short, with 13 bases between. Germline V gene lookup returns CDR1 SEHNR and CDR2 FQNEAQ (reference sequence). The CDR3 extends over 15 amino acids. DNA for the CDR3: TGTGCCAGCAGCTTAGGGGCAAGACGTCGCACTGAAGCTTTCTTT. Translated, it gives CASSLGARRRTEAFF.